The 20 T cell receptor beta chains reported below all come from one sample, sequenced in a study of T-cell memory formation after mild COVID-19 (dated by TCRdb to the early 2020s). Libraries were prepared through 5' RACE. The sequencing machine was an Illumina NovaSeq 6000. TCRdb reran the public reads through fastp at Q25 and MiXCR, keeping productive beta chains. Entries that share a CDR3 protein sequence are merged under the most common genes and DNA. The sample has fewer than 140,000 distinct CDR3 sequences on record, around 12% of them singletons. Around 26% of the sample rests with the top ten. The specimen was PBMCs or a T cell subset sorted from them (not recorded which). All receptors derive from an adult woman who had mild COVID-19 (a few samples of this study predate the infection). The sample titles of this study are shuffled in the database, so cell type and time point are left out; the donor was told from shared clones.

The CDR3 loop reads CASSPRGGRVNDNEQFF. The DNA of the CDR3 is TGTGCCAGCAGTCCGCGGGGGGGTAGAGTTAACGACAATGAGCAGTTCTTC. The V call is TRBV12-3 or TRBV12-4, the J call TRBJ2-1; 9 bases agree with TRBD2. The length of the CDR3 is 17 residues. The ends lost 5 bases at V and 5 bases at J; junction bases unmatched: 13.

The chain employs TRBV7-9 and TRBJ2-1; perhaps TRBD1 as D (6 bases). The CDR3 runs 16 residues. V was clipped by 4 bases and J by 4 bases, with 17 bases between them. The germline V gene has CDR1 SEHNR and CDR2 FQNEAQ (reference sequence). Here the CDR3 reads CASSSPGTGYYNEQFF. In nucleotides, the CDR3 is TGTGCCAGCAGCTCGCCCGGTACAGGGTATTACAATGAGCAGTTCTTC. The variable domain in full, completed from reference TRBV7-9 and TRBJ2-1, reads DTGVSQNPRHKITKRGQNVTFRCDPISEHNRLYWYRQTLGQGPEFLTYFQNEAQLEKSRLLSDRFSAERPKGSFSTLEIQRTEQGDSAMYLCASSSPGTGYYNEQFFGPGTRLTVL.

The CDR3 DNA reads TGTGCCAGCAGCTTAGCCTTCAGGGGGCGCTTCAATGAGCAGTTCTTC. This gives the protein CASSLAFRGRFNEQFF. The V call is TRBV7-2, the J call TRBJ2-1; 8 bases are a match to TRBD1. Germline V CDR1 and CDR2: SGHTA, FQGNSA. The J segment lost 6 bases and the V segment lost 0 bases, leaving 7 bases of the junction unmatched. CDR3 length equals 16 residues.

The chain uses TRBV21-1 and TRBJ2-7; the table assigns TRBD1, which was not confirmed against the DNA. TRBV21-1 is a listed pseudogene. CDR3 size: 17 residues. The CDR3 reads CASSRSWTGGIIHEQYF. CDR3 DNA: TGTGCCAGCAGCCGGAGCTGGACAGGGGGCATAATCCACGAGCAGTACTTC.

This clonotype turned up a few times. The CDR3 coding sequence is TGTGCCAGCAGTTACCTGGGGGCCGGCTACGAGCAGTACTTC. Translation: CASSYLGAGYEQYF. V is TRBV6-5 and J is TRBJ2-7; D may be TRBD1 (6 bases). Germline V gives CDR1 MNHEY, CDR2 SVGAGI. V gave up 2 bases and J gave up 3 bases, with 11 bases separating them. This CDR3 comprises 14 residues.

This clonotype has just a few counts. The rearrangement links TRBV7-9 to TRBJ2-5; tentatively, D is TRBD1 (6 bases). The V gene lost 1 base and the J gene lost 4 bases, with 13 bases spanning the gap. CDR3 length: 15 amino acids. Germline-derived CDR1 and CDR2 are SEHNR and FQNEAQ (reference sequence). This chain's CDR3 is CASSLEGDRRETQYF. The CDR3 bases are TGTGCCAGCAGCTTAGAGGGTGACAGGAGAGAGACCCAGTACTTC.

This clonotype has only a few counts. The V gene is TRBV5-1, the J gene TRBJ1-2, with 11 bases identical to TRBD1. This CDR3 comprises 15 residues. Germline CDR1 SGHRS, CDR2 YFSETQ. The V segment lost 1 base and the J segment 13 bases; nucleotides outside the gene matches: 12. The CDR3 spells CASSLSPGQGALLTF. CDR3 in DNA: TGCGCCAGCAGCTTGTCCCCCGGACAGGGGGCCCTTCTCACCTTC. The whole variable domain, filled in from reference TRBV5-1 and TRBJ1-2, reads KAGVTQTPRYLIKTRGQQVTLSCSPISGHRSVSWYQQTPGQGLQFLFEYFSETQRNKGNFPGRFSGRQFSNSRSEMNVSTLELGDSALYLCASSLSPGQGALLTFGSGTRLTVV.

V is TRBV12-3 or TRBV12-4 and J is TRBJ1-3; the match to TRBD1 covers 9 bases. CDR3 length: 16 residues. After removal of 6 bases from V and 7 bases from J, the junction contained 13 bases not matched to a gene. CDR3 sequence: CASSAPDRGKGNTIYF. CDR3 sequence (DNA): TGTGCCAGCAGCGCGCCCGACAGGGGGAAGGGGAACACCATATATTTT.

This clonotype was found many times. This chain joins TRBV29-1 and TRBJ2-7, with D perhaps TRBD2 (5 bases). The V end was cut by 1 base, the J end by 2 bases, with 6 bases between. Germline CDR1 and CDR2: SQVTM and ANQGSEA. The CDR3 sequence is 12 residues long. CDR3 residues: CSVEAGAYEQYF. DNA of the CDR3: TGCAGCGTTGAAGCCGGGGCCTACGAGCAGTACTTC.

This clonotype was found a few times. The chain combines TRBV20-1 with TRBJ2-1; 11 bases fit TRBD2. There are 16 residues in the CDR3. The V and J ends lost 3 bases and 8 bases, in that order; junction bases with no gene match: 12. Germline loops: CDR1 DFQATT, CDR2 SNEGSKA (reference sequence). The CDR3 sequence: CSARVAGGRLKYEQFF. CDR3 in DNA: TGCAGTGCTAGGGTAGCGGGGGGGCGTTTAAAATATGAGCAGTTCTTC.

V and J are TRBV6-6 and TRBJ2-5; 11 nucleotides align to TRBD2. This CDR3 contains 13 residues. Germline values: CDR1 MNHNY, CDR2 SVGAGI (reference sequence). After removal of 5 bases from V and 9 bases from J, the junction contained 5 bases not matched to a gene. DNA for the CDR3: TGTGCCAGCAGTCAACTAGCGGGAGTACCCCAGTACTTC. As protein: CASSQLAGVPQYF.

At least ten counts were recorded for this clonotype. Here the CDR3 DNA reads TGCAGCGTTGAAGGACAGAGGGAGACCCAGTACTTC. Translation gives CSVEGQRETQYF. J is TRBJ2-5 and V is TRBV29-1; D is perhaps TRBD1 (5 bases). The germline V and J ends were trimmed by 1 base and 5 bases, with 8 bases remaining between them. This CDR3 comprises 12 residues. Germline CDR1 reads SQVTM; CDR2 reads ANQGSEA.

V usage is TRBV2 and J usage is TRBJ2-2; maybe TRBD2 (6 bases). The CDR3 totals 15 residues. Germline CDR1 SNHLY, CDR2 FYNNEI. V was shortened by 4 bases and J by 2 bases, with 11 bases between the two germline ends. CDR3 nucleotide sequence: TGTGCCAGCAGTGGACTAGTCTCTAACACCGGGGAGCTGTTTTTT. Translated: CASSGLVSNTGELFF.

This clonotype was seen a handful of times. This chain joins TRBV4-1 and TRBJ2-7, with D unresolved. This CDR3 comprises 12 residues. The germline V gene has CDR1 MGHRA and CDR2 YSYEKL. V was trimmed by 1 base and J by 5 bases, leaving 6 bases between them. Here the CDR3 DNA reads TGCGCCAGCAGCCAAGGACCCGACGAGCAGTACTTC. Protein sequence: CASSQGPDEQYF.

This clonotype was counted only a few times. This rearrangement joins TRBV20-1 to TRBJ2-3, with 7 bases that match TRBD2. In germline, CDR1 is DFQATT, CDR2 SNEGSKA (reference sequence). With 3 bases clipped from V and 7 bases from J, the junction kept 10 bases outside the gene matches. The CDR3 runs to 14 residues. As DNA, the CDR3 is TGCAGTGCTAGTAACCCCTCGGGAGGTAATACGCAGTATTTT. Translating gives CSASNPSGGNTQYF.

The chain is built from TRBV20-1 and TRBJ1-2; D ambiguous. The CDR3 is 11 residues long. Germline V CDR1 and CDR2: DFQATT, SNEGSKA (reference sequence). The V end was cut by 5 bases, the J end by 2 bases, with 6 bases between. The DNA for the CDR3 is TGCAGTGCTGGGCAGAACTATGGCTACACCTTC. This translates into CSAGQNYGYTF.

This chain's CDR3 is CAISESRWTGSEQYF. CDR3 nucleotide sequence: TGTGCCATCAGTGAGTCAAGGTGGACAGGGAGCGAGCAGTACTTC. J is TRBJ2-7 and V is TRBV10-3, with 8 bases that match TRBD1. Germline V CDR1 and CDR2: ENHRY, SYGVKD. The trim removed 0 bases at V and 6 bases at J, leaving 7 bases unmatched. CDR3 length: 15 residues.

This clonotype was detected only a few times. Here the CDR3 reads CASSLPGQGFAGGELFF. CDR3 in DNA: TGTGCCAGCAGCTTGCCGGGACAGGGGTTCGCTGGCGGGGAGCTGTTTTTT. The V and J genes are TRBV7-8 and TRBJ2-2; 10 bases agree with TRBD1. Per the germline V gene, CDR1 is SGHVS and CDR2 is FQNEAQ. J was trimmed by 7 bases and V by 3 bases; bases with no gene match: 11. The CDR3 has 17 residues.

This clonotype was seen repeatedly, ten times or more. This chain uses TRBV20-1 with TRBJ2-1; D is undetermined. The germline gives CDR1 DFQATT, CDR2 SNEGSKA (reference sequence). V lost 1 base to trimming and J lost 4 bases, with 5 bases between them. This CDR3 comprises 12 residues. In DNA form, the CDR3 reads TGCAGTGCTAGAGGCGAGTACAATGAGCAGTTCTTC. It yields the protein CSARGEYNEQFF.

In its sample, this clonotype was seen a few times. J is TRBJ1-5 and V is TRBV12-3 or TRBV12-4; D is undetermined. The ends were cut back, 1 base at V and 1 base at J, with 17 bases in the middle. The CDR3 is made up of 18 amino acids. The CDR3 loop reads CASSLVSGRRLSNQPQHF. The CDR3 coding sequence is TGTGCCAGCAGTTTAGTGTCAGGACGGCGGTTGAGCAATCAGCCCCAGCATTTT.